This TCR beta chain was captured in a study of early T cells in non-severe SARS-CoV-2 infection. About the study: Unsorted whole-blood RNA was sequenced in bulk, leaving chains unpaired.

In its sample, this clonotype was seen many times. The antigen is not known. Trimming at V came to 6 bases and at J to 4 bases, leaving 9 bases not matched to a gene. CDR1 and CDR2 from the germline V gene are LGHNA and YSLEER. The CDR3 spans 17 residues. General study findings and limits: VDJdb matching skewed toward anti-spike CD8 responses, missing private and CD4 specificities.

Researchers attached unique molecular identifiers to individual cDNA molecules. MiXCR, applied by TCRdb to the 5' RACE reads, yields one record per CDR3 protein. The top ten hold around a tenth of the sample, which has about 59,000 distinct CDR3 sequences, less than 15% seen once. The receptor's source is an adult who was a healthcare worker with PCR-confirmed SARS-CoV-2 infection or an uninfected control (not recorded which). The chain joins TRBV4-3 to TRBJ2-1; the match to TRBD2 covers 13 bases. The sequencing used whole blood, collected at baseline. CDR3 region: CASRRLAGGGVYNEQFF. DNA for the CDR3: TGCGCCAGCAGGAGACTAGCGGGAGGAGGGGTATACAATGAGCAGTTCTTC.